A selection of T cell receptor beta chains follows, all from one sample in a study of Ad26.COV2.S vaccination and SARS-CoV-2 variants. TCRdb's copy holds only in-frame clones and misses some; the assay was immunoSEQ multiplex PCR. This sample has 380,000 or so clones, with 88% found just once. The sequences come from peripheral blood, collected in a trial of Ad26.COV2.S vaccine versus placebo. These receptors were obtained from a person aged 18 to 65 who received the Ad26.COV2.S COVID-19 vaccine or a placebo. Both conserved end residues are part of each CDR3. A D gene is named only where the DNA matches it firmly. For some rows the clone size is stated as once, few or many, or as a class when expanded; others skip it.

>TRBV2|NA|TRBD2|TRBJ2-1
CASRLAGGYNEQFF
TGTGCCAGCAGGCTAGCGGGGGGCTACAATGAGCAGTTCTTC
>TRBV10-3|NA|TRBD1|TRBJ2-2
CAISEPGGRGQFTGELFF
TGTGCCATCAGTGAGCCAGGGGGCCGTGGGCAGTTCACCGGGGAGCTGTTTTTT
>TRBV4-3|NA|NA|TRBJ1-6
CASSQDSGAYNSPLHF
TGCGCCAGCAGCCAAGACTCCGGGGCCTATAATTCACCCCTCCACTTT
>TRBV10-1|few|NA|TRBJ1-3
CATALRSSGNTIYF
TGCGCCACAGCTTTACGGAGCTCTGGAAACACCATATATTTT
>TRBV4-2|NA|TRBD2|TRBJ2-3
CASSQGGGSGVTDTQYF
TGTGCCAGCAGCCAAGGGGGGGGAAGCGGGGTCACAGATACGCAGTATTTT
>TRBV6-4|NA|TRBD1|TRBJ2-2
CASSPGQGVGELFF
TGTGCCAGCAGTCCGGGACAGGGGGTAGGGGAGCTGTTTTTT
>TRBV6-2/TRBV6-3|NA|NA|TRBJ1-2
CASSYSYSDGSYGYTF
TGTGCCAGCAGTTACTCCTATTCCGACGGAAGCTATGGCTACACCTTC
>TRBV18|many|NA|TRBJ1-1
CASSAELDTEAFF
TGTGCCAGCTCAGCGGAATTGGACACTGAAGCTTTCTTT
>TRBV4-2|few|TRBD1|TRBJ2-7
CASSQVVQGAYEQYF
TGTGCCAGCAGCCAAGTAGTCCAGGGGGCCTACGAGCAGTACTTC
>TRBV7-9|once|NA|TRBJ1-1
CASSLEQTNTEAFF
TGTGCCAGCAGCTTAGAACAGACGAACACTGAAGCTTTCTTT
>TRBV12-5|NA|NA|TRBJ2-2
CASGYLGSTGELFF
TGTGCTAGTGGGTATCTTGGCTCTACCGGGGAGCTGTTTTTT
>TRBV27|once|NA|TRBJ1-5
CASGWEGQPQHF
TGTGCCAGTGGATGGGAGGGTCAGCCCCAGCATTTT
>TRBV10-3|NA|NA|TRBJ2-7
CAIREGAQGSYEQYF
TGTGCCATCAGGGAAGGGGCGCAGGGATCCTACGAGCAGTACTTC
>TRBV27|NA|TRBD1|TRBJ2-7
CASSFLPGQGAEQYF
TGTGCCAGCAGTTTCTTGCCGGGACAGGGTGCCGAGCAGTACTTC
>TRBV7-3|NA|NA|TRBJ1-2
CASSIGGNYGYTF
TGTGCCAGCAGTATAGGGGGAAACTATGGCTACACCTTC
>TRBV27|NA|NA|TRBJ2-7
CASRPLGQGYEQYF
TGTGCCAGCAGACCCCTGGGGCAGGGTTACGAGCAGTACTTC
>TRBV7-3|NA|TRBD1|TRBJ1-1
CASSLNGGQGPNTEAFF
TGTGCCAGCAGCTTAAACGGGGGACAGGGGCCGAACACTGAAGCTTTCTTT
>TRBV7-9|few|NA|TRBJ1-5
CASSPGGLSNQPQHF
TGTGCCAGCAGCCCGGGGGGCTTGAGCAATCAGCCCCAGCATTTT
>TRBV28|once|TRBD2|TRBJ2-7
CASSFRILAGGSSYEQYF
TGTGCCAGCAGTTTTCGGATTCTAGCGGGGGGGAGCTCCTACGAGCAGTACTTC
>TRBV3-1/TRBV3-2|NA|NA|TRBJ1-4
CASSPMRGFATNEKLFF
TGTGCCAGCAGCCCCATGAGGGGATTTGCAACTAATGAAAAACTGTTTTTT
>TRBV9|NA|NA|TRBJ2-3
CASSVTTGGADTQYF
TGTGCCAGCAGCGTCACCACCGGCGGTGCAGATACGCAGTATTTT
>TRBV10-3|once|NA|TRBJ1-5
CAIRREGNQPQHF
TGTGCCATCAGACGCGAGGGCAATCAGCCCCAGCATTTT
>TRBV11-3|once|NA|TRBJ1-1
CASSPSLGTEAFF
TGTGCCAGCAGCCCGTCCCTCGGCACTGAAGCTTTCTTT
>TRBV15|NA|NA|TRBJ1-2
CATSRDRIIKATDEYGYTF
TGTGCCACCAGCAGAGATCGAATAATTAAGGCGACGGATGAGTATGGCTACACCTTC
>TRBV6-5|NA|NA|TRBJ2-7
CASSYSQSSYEQYF
TGTGCCAGCAGTTACTCACAGAGCTCCTACGAGCAGTACTTC
>TRBV30|NA|NA|TRBJ1-1
CAWSPRGVLNTEAFF
TGTGCCTGGAGTCCGAGGGGGGTTCTGAACACTGAAGCTTTCTTT
>TRBV29-1|once|TRBD1|TRBJ2-1
CSVDGQGAGEQFF
TGCAGCGTTGACGGGCAGGGGGCGGGTGAGCAGTTCTTC
>TRBV14|NA|NA|TRBJ2-4
CASSSLGGGFSTGGIQYF
TGTGCCAGCAGCAGTCTAGGTGGAGGTTTTAGTACAGGCGGCATTCAGTACTTC
>TRBV23-1|NA|NA|TRBJ1-5
CASVFPPGDSNQPQHF
TGCGCCAGCGTATTTCCCCCGGGGGATAGCAATCAGCCCCAGCATTTT
>TRBV27|NA|NA|TRBJ2-7
CASSLLGEQYF
TGTGCCAGCAGCCTCCTGGGCGAGCAGTACTTC
>TRBV5-4|NA|TRBD1|TRBJ1-4
CASSSKLRDRDTTNEKLFF
TGTGCCAGCAGCTCGAAACTCCGGGACAGGGATACGACTAATGAAAAACTGTTTTTT
>TRBV7-9|NA|TRBD1|TRBJ2-7
CASSLGTGNNEQYF
TGTGCCAGCAGCCTCGGGACAGGGAACAACGAGCAGTACTTC
>TRBV9|few|TRBD1|TRBJ1-3
CASSAQRQGPGNTIYF
TGTGCCAGCAGCGCCCAACGACAGGGACCGGGAAACACCATATATTTT
>TRBV15|NA|NA|TRBJ1-4
CATSREGLTNEKLFF
TGTGCCACCAGCAGAGAGGGGTTGACTAATGAAAAACTGTTTTTT
>TRBV6-6|few|NA|TRBJ1-1
CASSYLGQNTEAFF
TGTGCCAGCAGTTACCTTGGCCAGAACACTGAAGCTTTCTTT
>TRBV12-3/TRBV12-4|few|NA|TRBJ2-2
CASSPYNTGELFF
TGTGCCAGCAGCCCCTATAACACCGGGGAGCTGTTTTTT
>TRBV18|once|NA|TRBJ2-4
CAGAGQGSNIQYF
TGTGCAGGGGCCGGGCAGGGATCGAACATTCAGTACTTC
>TRBV7-8|NA|NA|TRBJ2-3
CASSPGVQGSDTQYF
TGTGCCAGCAGCCCCGGAGTCCAGGGGTCAGATACGCAGTATTTT
>TRBV27|NA|NA|TRBJ1-2
CASSLNHYYGYTF
TGTGCCAGCAGTTTAAATCACTACTATGGCTACACCTTC
>TRBV16|NA|NA|TRBJ2-4
CASSPQGGGGNIQYF
TGTGCCAGCAGCCCTCAAGGGGGCGGGGGAAACATTCAGTACTTC
>TRBV6-2/TRBV6-3|NA|NA|TRBJ1-2
CASSYFSGRQWDTF
TGTGCCAGCAGTTACTTTTCGGGACGGCAGTGGGATACCTTC
>TRBV6-4|NA|NA|TRBJ2-3
CASSEEADSTDTQYF
TGTGCCAGCAGTGAAGAGGCAGACAGCACAGATACGCAGTATTTT
>TRBV2|NA|NA|TRBJ2-1
CASSNYQGLTYNEQFF
TGTGCCAGCAGTAACTATCAGGGGTTGACCTACAATGAGCAGTTCTTC
>TRBV5-1|NA|TRBD2|TRBJ2-5
CASSPSGGETQYF
TGCGCCAGCAGCCCTAGCGGGGGAGAGACCCAGTACTTC
>TRBV5-6|NA|NA|TRBJ1-5
CASSSRRNQPQHF
TGTGCCAGCAGTTCCCGTCGAAATCAGCCCCAGCATTTT
>TRBV7-9|few|NA|TRBJ2-3
CASSPRTYTDTQYF
TGTGCCAGCAGCCCTCGGACATACACAGATACGCAGTATTTT
>TRBV4-2|NA|NA|TRBJ1-4
CASSRRDSGGTNEKLFF
TGTGCCAGCAGCCGTAGAGATTCTGGGGGAACTAATGAAAAACTGTTTTTT
>TRBV7-3|NA|TRBD1|TRBJ2-7
CASSATGTGDEQYF
TGTGCCAGCAGCGCCACCGGGACAGGGGACGAGCAGTACTTC
>TRBV6-6|NA|TRBD1|TRBJ1-5
CASRGTGPSNQPQHF
TGTGCCAGCAGGGGGACAGGGCCGAGCAATCAGCCCCAGCATTTT
>TRBV24-1|NA|TRBD1|TRBJ2-3
CATSDPGQGMDTQYF
TGTGCCACCAGTGACCCGGGACAGGGTATGGATACGCAGTATTTT
>TRBV27|NA|NA|TRBJ2-1
CASSFRERSEQFF
TGTGCCAGCAGTTTTCGGGAGAGGTCTGAGCAGTTCTTC